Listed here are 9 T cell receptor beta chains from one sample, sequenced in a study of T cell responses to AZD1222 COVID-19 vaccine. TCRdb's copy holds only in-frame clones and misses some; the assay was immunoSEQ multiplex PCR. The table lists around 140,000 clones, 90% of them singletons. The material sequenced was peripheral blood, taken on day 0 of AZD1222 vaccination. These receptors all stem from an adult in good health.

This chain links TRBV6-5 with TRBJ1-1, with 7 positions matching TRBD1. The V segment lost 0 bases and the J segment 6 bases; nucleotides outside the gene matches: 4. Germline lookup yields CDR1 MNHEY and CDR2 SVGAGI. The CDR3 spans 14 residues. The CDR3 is CASSYSGQAPEAFF. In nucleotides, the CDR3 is TGTGCCAGCAGTTACTCAGGACAGGCCCCTGAAGCTTTCTTT.

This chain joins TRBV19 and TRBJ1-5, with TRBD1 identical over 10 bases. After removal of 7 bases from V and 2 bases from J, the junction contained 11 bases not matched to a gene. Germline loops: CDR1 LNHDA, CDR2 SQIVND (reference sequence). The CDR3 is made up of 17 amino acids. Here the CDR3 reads CASKGQGTQIGNQPQHF. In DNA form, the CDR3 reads TGTGCCAGTAAGGGACAGGGGACCCAAATTGGCAATCAGCCCCAGCATTTT. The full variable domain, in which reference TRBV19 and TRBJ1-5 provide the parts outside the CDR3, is DGGITQSPKYLFRKEGQNVTLSCEQNLNHDAMYWYRQDPGQGLRLIYYSQIVNDFQKGDIAEGYSVSREKKESFPLTVTSAQKNPTAFYLCASKGQGTQIGNQPQHFGDGTRLSIL.

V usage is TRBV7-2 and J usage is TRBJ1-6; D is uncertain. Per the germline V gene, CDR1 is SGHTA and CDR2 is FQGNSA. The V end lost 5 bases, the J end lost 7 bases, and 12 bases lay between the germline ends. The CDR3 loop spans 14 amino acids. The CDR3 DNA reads TGTGCCAGCAGCCTCTCTTACCCGAATTCACCCCTCCACTTT. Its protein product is CASSLSYPNSPLHF.

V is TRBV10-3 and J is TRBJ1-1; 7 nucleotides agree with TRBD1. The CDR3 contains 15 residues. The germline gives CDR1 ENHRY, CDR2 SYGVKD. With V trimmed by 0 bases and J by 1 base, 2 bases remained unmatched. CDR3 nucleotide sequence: TGTGCCATCAGTGAGTCGAGACAGGGGAACACTGAAGCTTTCTTT. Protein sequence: CAISESRQGNTEAFF.

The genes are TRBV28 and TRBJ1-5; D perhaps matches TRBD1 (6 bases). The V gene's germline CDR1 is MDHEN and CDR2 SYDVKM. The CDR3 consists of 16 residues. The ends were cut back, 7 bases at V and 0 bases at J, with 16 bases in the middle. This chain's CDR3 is CASTSVRGYSNQPQHF. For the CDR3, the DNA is TGTGCCAGCACCTCGGTCAGGGGTTATAGCAATCAGCCCCAGCATTTT.

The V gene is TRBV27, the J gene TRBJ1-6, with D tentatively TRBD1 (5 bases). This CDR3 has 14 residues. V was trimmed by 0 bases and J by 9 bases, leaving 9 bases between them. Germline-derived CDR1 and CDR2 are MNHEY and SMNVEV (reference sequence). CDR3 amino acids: CASSLSGLGSPLHF. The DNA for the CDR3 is TGTGCCAGCAGTTTATCGGGACTAGGTTCACCCCTCCACTTT.

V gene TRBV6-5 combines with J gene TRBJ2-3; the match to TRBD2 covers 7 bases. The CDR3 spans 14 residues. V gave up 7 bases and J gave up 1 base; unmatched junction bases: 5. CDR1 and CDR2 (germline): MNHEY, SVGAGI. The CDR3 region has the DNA TGTGCCAGCACGGCGGCGGGAGGCACAGATACGCAGTATTTT. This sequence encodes CASTAAGGTDTQYF.

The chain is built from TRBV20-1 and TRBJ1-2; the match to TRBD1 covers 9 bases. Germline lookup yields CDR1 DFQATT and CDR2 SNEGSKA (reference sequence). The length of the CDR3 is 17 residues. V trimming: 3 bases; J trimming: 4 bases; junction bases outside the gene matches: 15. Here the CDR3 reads CSASSPFGTGSPYGYTF. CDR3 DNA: TGCAGTGCTAGTAGCCCCTTCGGGACAGGGTCACCCTATGGCTACACCTTC.

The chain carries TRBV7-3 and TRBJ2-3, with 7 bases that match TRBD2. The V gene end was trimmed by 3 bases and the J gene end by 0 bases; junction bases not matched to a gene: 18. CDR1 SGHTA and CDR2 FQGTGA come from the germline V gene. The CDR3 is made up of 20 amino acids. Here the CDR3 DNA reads TGTGCCAGCAGCTTGGGCCCGGGACTACGGGGCCTTGGGAGCACAGATACGCAGTATTTT. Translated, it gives CASSLGPGLRGLGSTDTQYF.